The T cell receptor beta chain under discussion was sequenced for a study of OX40 agonist ivuxolimab in advanced cancers. Looking at the study overall: Hepatocellular carcinoma, melanoma, renal cell or head and neck cancer occurred in dose-escalation patients.

Trimming took 8 bases from V and 8 from J; bases not matched to a gene: 10. Germline V gene sequence: CDR1 MNHEY, CDR2 SMNVEV (reference sequence). CDR3 length equals 14 residues. Sequencing was performed with immunoSEQ multiplex PCR; in TCRdb, only in-frame clones are kept and a portion is missing. The repertoire holds about 93,000 clones, with over 75% as singletons. The TCR was taken from an adult with an advanced solid tumor such as melanoma, head and neck, liver or kidney cancer. The chain employs TRBV27 and TRBJ2-2; 8 nucleotides align to TRBD1. The material sequenced was CD4+ or CD8+ T cells sorted from blood, taken in a trial of the OX40 agonist ivuxolimab. The CDR3 DNA reads TGTGCCAGCGCCGGACAGGGAGGAGGGGGGGAGCTGTTTTTT. It specifies CASAGQGGGGELFF.